This TCR beta chain stems from a study of CD8 T cells in ankylosing spondylitis. This clonotype was counted only a few times. Its antigen is as yet unknown. Quantitative 5'-RACE with molecular barcodes was used to make the TCR beta libraries. TCRdb re-analysed the 5' RACE reads in MiXCR, keeping a single row per CDR3 protein. The sample includes a few hundred thousand distinct CDR3 sequences, roughly 20% of them seen just once. General study results and limits: Reactive arthritis synovial fluid and blood were previously reported to contain some motif variants. Disease-linked clones reportedly concentrated significantly in matched ankylosing spondylitis synovial fluid. The disease-linked clones had a CD8+ phenotype and low blood frequencies.

This CDR3 contains 15 residues. Per the germline V gene, CDR1 is DFQATT and CDR2 is SNEGSKA (reference sequence). V gave up 0 bases and J gave up 2 bases; unmatched junction bases: 4. The TCR was taken from a female donor with ankylosing spondylitis or in good health (not recorded which). Specimen: blood, either unsorted or a sorted T cell fraction (not recorded which). V is TRBV20-1 and J is TRBJ2-7; 10 bases agree with TRBD2. The CDR3 nucleotides read TGCAGTGCTAGAGAGACTAGCGGGCTTGCCTACGAGCAGTACTTC. It codes for CSARETSGLAYEQYF.